One sample yielded the 31 T cell receptor beta chains listed below, sequenced in a study of identical twins. Via MiXCR, TCRdb re-called the 5' RACE reads, giving one row per CDR3 protein. The sample holds 200,000 to 250,000 distinct CDR3 sequences, 11% to 15% seen once. The material sequenced was memory (CD45RO+) T cells sorted from blood. The source of these receptors is a woman aged 18-29 years in good health.

This clonotype has only a few counts. This chain links TRBV25-1 with TRBJ2-1; no clear D gene. The germline gives CDR1 MGHDK, CDR2 SYGVNS. This CDR3 comprises 11 residues. Trimming took 10 bases from V and 8 from J, leaving 12 bases between them. CDR3 DNA: TGTGCCACATCCGTGTGGGATGAGCAGTTCTTC. It specifies CATSVWDEQFF.

V is TRBV6-2 or TRBV6-3 and J is TRBJ2-7, with 14 bases lining up with TRBD2. Germline V lookup: CDR1 MNHEY, CDR2 SVGEGT. This CDR3 contains 14 residues. V trimming: 7 bases; J trimming: 6 bases; junction bases outside the gene matches: 5. The CDR3 nucleotides read TGTGCCAGCACCACGACTAGCGGGAGGGGCGAGCAGTACTTC. Translated: CASTTTSGRGEQYF.

The chain recombines TRBV6-5 with TRBJ1-1; D unresolved. Germline CDR1 MNHEY, CDR2 SVGAGI. V lost 2 bases, J lost 5 bases, and 9 bases lay in between. There are 13 residues in the CDR3. The CDR3 DNA sequence: TGTGCCAGCAGTTACCCCGGAAGGACTGAAGCTTTCTTT. Residues: CASSYPGRTEAFF.

This clonotype was detected only a few times. The chain has TRBV4-3 and TRBJ2-5; a possible D gene is TRBD2 (6 bases). The CDR3 loop spans 15 amino acids. V was shortened by 4 bases and J by 2 bases, with 14 bases between the two germline ends. In germline, CDR1 is LGHNA, CDR2 YSLEER. CDR3 DNA sequence: TGCGCCAGCAGCCCCGATAGCGGAGGGCAAGAGACCCAGTACTTC. It yields the protein CASSPDSGGQETQYF.

This clonotype showed up just a few times. The CDR3 loop is CASKEQGRSDEQYF. The DNA of the CDR3 is TGTGCCAGCAAAGAACAGGGGCGTAGCGACGAGCAGTACTTC. The V call is TRBV6-1, the J call TRBJ2-7; the match to TRBD1 covers 7 bases. This CDR3 spans 14 amino acids. V shed 7 bases, J shed 5 bases, and the junction held 11 bases outside the gene matches. Germline V gene sequence: CDR1 MNHNS, CDR2 SASEGT.

This clonotype showed up just a few times. V is TRBV20-1 and J is TRBJ1-1, with D uncertain. There are 13 residues in the CDR3. Between the trimmed V and J ends, which lost 0 bases and 2 bases, there was a span of 7 bases. Germline V gives CDR1 DFQATT, CDR2 SNEGSKA (reference sequence). The CDR3 region has the DNA TGCAGTGCTAGAGATTTAAGAAACACTGAAGCTTTCTTT. As protein: CSARDLRNTEAFF.

At least ten counts were recorded for this clonotype. The chain carries TRBV7-9 and TRBJ2-3, with D hard to call. V lost 1 base and J lost 5, with 4 bases in between. The germline V gene encodes CDR1 SEHNR and CDR2 FQNEAQ (reference sequence). CDR3 length: 12 residues. This chain's CDR3 is CASSLDGDTQYF. The CDR3 DNA reads as TGTGCCAGCAGCTTAGATGGAGATACGCAGTATTTT.

This clonotype has more than one count but fewer than ten. The chain employs TRBV24-1 and TRBJ2-7, with D hard to call. The CDR3 contains 14 residues. V dropped 4 bases and J dropped 3 bases, with 12 bases sitting between them. Germline-derived CDR1 and CDR2 are KGHDR and SFDVKD. The CDR3 region is CATSEPVRYYEQYF. CDR3 sequence (DNA): TGTGCCACCAGTGAACCAGTCAGATACTACGAGCAGTACTTC.

This clonotype was recorded many times. The rearrangement joins TRBV5-1 to TRBJ2-2; no firm D call. CDR1 is SGHRS, CDR2 YFSETQ, per germline. The CDR3 runs 12 residues. V was clipped by 5 bases and J by 2 bases, with 4 bases between them. As DNA, the CDR3 is TGCGCCAGCAGGGAAAACACCGGGGAGCTGTTTTTT. Encoded protein: CASRENTGELFF.

V is TRBV5-1 and J is TRBJ2-2, with TRBD1 as a possible D gene (5 bases). Trimming pared 0 bases from V and 4 bases from J, leaving 10 bases between. The germline V gene encodes CDR1 SGHRS and CDR2 YFSETQ. The CDR3 loop spans 15 amino acids. CDR3 DNA: TGCGCCAGCAGCTTGGAGACAGTAACCACCGGGGAGCTGTTTTTT. Translating it yields CASSLETVTTGELFF. The full variable domain, in which reference TRBV5-1 and TRBJ2-2 provide the parts outside the CDR3, is KAGVTQTPRYLIKTRGQQVTLSCSPISGHRSVSWYQQTPGQGLQFLFEYFSETQRNKGNFPGRFSGRQFSNSRSEMNVSTLELGDSALYLCASSLETVTTGELFFGEGSRLTVL.

To note about this clonotype: Possible read error: a much larger clone is one base away. The chain joins TRBV28 to TRBJ2-5, with D perhaps TRBD1 or TRBD2 (7 bases each). The germline V gene encodes CDR1 MDHEN and CDR2 SYDVKM. The V and J ends lost 7 bases and 9 bases respectively, with 15 bases between them. The CDR3 runs 12 residues. Written as DNA, the CDR3 is TGTGCCAGCACGTCAGGGGGGGAGTCCCAGTACTTC. The encoded protein is CASTSGGESQYF.

The chain couples TRBV7-2 to TRBJ2-1, with 8 positions matching TRBD1. The V gene end was trimmed by 8 bases and the J gene end by 7 bases; junction bases not matched to a gene: 13. In germline, CDR1 is SGHTA, CDR2 FQGNSA. There are 15 residues in the CDR3. CDR3 sequence reads: CASSLGGQVWNEQFF. The CDR3 DNA sequence: TGTGCCAGCTCTCTTGGGGGACAGGTCTGGAATGAGCAGTTCTTC.

This clonotype showed up many times. The chain combines TRBV12-3 or TRBV12-4 with TRBJ2-1, with 9 bases identical to TRBD1. The CDR3 loop spans 16 amino acids. The V gene end was trimmed by 6 bases and the J gene end by 6 bases; junction bases not matched to a gene: 12. CDR3 in DNA: TGTGCCAGCAGCCCTCCCGGGACAGGGCTGGTCAATGAGCAGTTCTTC. This codes for CASSPPGTGLVNEQFF.

Written as DNA, the CDR3 is TGCAGTGCTAGAAGAACGGGCAACAATCAGCCCCAGCATTTT. Its translation: CSARRTGNNQPQHF. The chain combines TRBV20-1 with TRBJ1-5; D call uncertain. This CDR3 has 14 residues. Trimming left V 2 bases short and J 3 bases short, with 11 bases between. In germline, CDR1 is DFQATT, CDR2 SNEGSKA (reference sequence).

The chain recombines TRBV27 with TRBJ1-1, with 9 bases matching TRBD1. Germline CDR1 and CDR2: MNHEY and SMNVEV (reference sequence). With V trimmed by 3 bases and J by 10 bases, 9 bases remained unmatched. This CDR3 is 14 amino acids long. The CDR3 here is CASSFGGADRGAFF. DNA of the CDR3: TGTGCCAGCAGTTTTGGGGGAGCGGACAGGGGAGCTTTCTTT.

This clonotype was picked up a small number of times. The chain has TRBV20-1 and TRBJ2-7; D may be TRBD2 (6 bases). Germline lookup yields CDR1 DFQATT and CDR2 SNEGSKA (reference sequence). There are 15 residues in the CDR3. V was cut by 0 bases and J by 0 bases, with 12 bases left in between. In DNA, the CDR3 is TGCAGTGCTAGAGATAGGGGCGGGGTCTCCTACGAGCAGTACTTC. This translates into CSARDRGGVSYEQYF.

This clonotype was detected a few times. The chain recombines TRBV5-1 with TRBJ1-2, with D maybe TRBD1 (5 bases). Deletions cut 2 bases from V and 5 bases from J, with 13 bases between. The V gene's germline CDR1 is SGHRS and CDR2 YFSETQ. The CDR3 spans 14 residues. The CDR3 is CASSLPQESYGYTF. The CDR3 DNA follows: TGCGCCAGCAGCTTACCACAGGAGAGTTATGGCTACACCTTC.

In this sample, this clonotype turned up many times. This rearrangement joins TRBV7-3 to TRBJ2-3, with TRBD2 as a possible D gene (5 bases). The CDR3 is 13 residues long. The ends were cut back, 4 bases at V and 2 bases at J, with 7 bases in the middle. Germline V gives CDR1 SGHTA, CDR2 FQGTGA. The chain's CDR3 is CASSSDFTDTQYF. The CDR3 region has the DNA TGTGCCAGCAGCTCGGACTTCACAGATACGCAGTATTTT.

This clonotype has just a few counts. The CDR3 coding sequence is TGTGCCAGCAGTTTATCGATGGCAGGGCGCAATCAGCCCCAGCATTTT. Translation: CASSLSMAGRNQPQHF. The V and J genes are TRBV27 and TRBJ1-5; tentatively, D is TRBD1 (5 bases). V lost 0 bases and J lost 2, with 11 bases in between. Germline CDR1 MNHEY, CDR2 SMNVEV (reference sequence). The CDR3 runs 16 residues.

The chain carries TRBV7-2 and TRBJ2-1; D not resolved. The ends were cut back, 2 bases at V and 3 bases at J, with 8 bases in the middle. The CDR3 consists of 14 residues. CDR1 is SGHTA, CDR2 FQGNSA, per germline. The CDR3 DNA is TGTGCCAGCAGCTTAAAGACGATCTACAATGAGCAGTTCTTC. This codes for CASSLKTIYNEQFF.

The chain couples TRBV20-1 to TRBJ1-1; D may be TRBD1 (6 bases). From germline, CDR1 is DFQATT and CDR2 SNEGSKA (reference sequence). Trimming stripped 5 bases from V and 6 bases from J, with 19 bases between. The CDR3 has 14 amino acids. DNA for the CDR3: TGCAGTGCTGCCCGCGGGGGGGCGGGCGCTGAAGCTTTCTTT. This translates into CSAARGGAGAEAFF.

The chain uses TRBV5-1 and TRBJ2-5, with a possible D match to TRBD2 (5 bases). The CDR3 consists of 14 residues. V lost 0 bases and J lost 5, with 11 bases in between. In germline, CDR1 is SGHRS, CDR2 YFSETQ. This CDR3 is CASSLVASWETQYF. CDR3 in DNA: TGCGCCAGCAGCTTGGTGGCTAGCTGGGAGACCCAGTACTTC.

This clonotype was observed a few times. The chain couples TRBV28 to TRBJ2-1, with 10 nucleotides matching TRBD2. Germline CDR1 is MDHEN and CDR2 is SYDVKM. This CDR3 is built from 15 residues. After removal of 6 bases from V and 2 bases from J, the junction contained 4 bases not matched to a gene. CDR3 sequence (DNA): TGTGCCAGCAGAGCGGGGGGGGGTACCTACAATGAGCAGTTCTTC. Amino acids: CASRAGGGTYNEQFF.

This clonotype was seen many times. The V and J genes are TRBV5-1 and TRBJ1-2, with TRBD1 as a possible D gene (5 bases). Trimming shortened V by 3 bases and J by 4 bases, and 16 bases separated the two germline ends. CDR1 SGHRS and CDR2 YFSETQ come from the germline V gene. This CDR3 region has 15 residues. The CDR3 spells CASSSGTDPLYGYTF. CDR3 sequence (DNA): TGCGCCAGCAGCTCCGGGACGGATCCCCTCTATGGCTACACCTTC.

The gene calls are TRBV11-3 and TRBJ2-1; 8 bases are shared with TRBD1. V gave up 0 bases and J gave up 9 bases; unmatched junction bases: 7. CDR3 size: 15 residues. Germline CDR1 and CDR2: SGHNT and YENEEA. Here the CDR3 reads CASSLETGEFGEQFF. The CDR3 bases are TGTGCCAGCAGCTTAGAGACAGGGGAATTCGGTGAGCAGTTCTTC.

This clonotype has a count of ten or more. The chain has TRBV20-1 and TRBJ2-5; 14 bases are a match to TRBD2. Germline V gene data show CDR1 as DFQATT and CDR2 as SNEGSKA (reference sequence). CDR3 length equals 17 residues. V gave up 5 bases and J gave up 3 bases; unmatched junction bases: 11. The CDR3: CSADGTSGGILEETQYF. CDR3 coding DNA: TGCAGTGCTGACGGGACTAGCGGGGGCATCCTCGAAGAGACCCAGTACTTC.

This clonotype was seen a few times. The CDR3 loop is CASSFRQGGTGELFF. CDR3 in DNA: TGTGCCAGCAGCTTCCGACAGGGAGGGACCGGGGAGCTGTTTTTT. The chain couples TRBV7-2 to TRBJ2-2; D tentatively fits TRBD1 or TRBD2 (7 bases each). Germline CDR1 and CDR2: SGHTA and FQGNSA. The CDR3 consists of 15 residues. Between the trimmed V and J ends, which lost 3 bases and 5 bases, there was a span of 13 bases.

The chain joins TRBV6-5 to TRBJ1-5; possibly TRBD1 for D (5 bases). Germline V lookup: CDR1 MNHEY, CDR2 SVGAGI. The CDR3 extends over 14 amino acids. The V end was cut by 2 bases, the J end by 6 bases, with 11 bases between. The CDR3 region is CASSYKGTTQPQHF. In DNA form, the CDR3 reads TGTGCCAGCAGTTACAAGGGGACCACTCAGCCCCAGCATTTT.

Many counts were recorded for this clonotype. The chain couples TRBV5-1 to TRBJ2-1, with 12 bases matching TRBD2. The CDR3 has 15 amino acids. V shed 4 bases, J shed 2 bases, and the junction held 1 base outside the gene matches. The V gene's germline CDR1 is SGHRS and CDR2 YFSETQ. CDR3 bases: TGCGCCAGCAGCCGGACTAGCGGGGCCTACAATGAGCAGTTCTTC. Translated, it gives CASSRTSGAYNEQFF.

This clonotype came up a few times. The V and J genes are TRBV7-2 and TRBJ2-7; TRBD2 might be the D (6 bases). The CDR3 runs to 15 residues. Trimming pared 5 bases from V and 0 bases from J, leaving 14 bases between. CDR1 and CDR2 (germline): SGHTA, FQGNSA. DNA of the CDR3: TGTGCCAGCAGCCCGTCAGCGGGTAACTCCTACGAGCAGTACTTC. Amino acids: CASSPSAGNSYEQYF. The whole variable domain, remainder taken from reference TRBV7-2 and TRBJ2-7, is GAGVSQSPSNKVTEKGKDVELRCDPISGHTALYWYRQSLGQGLEFLIYFQGNSAPDKSGLPSDRFSAERTGGSVSTLTIQRTQQEDSAVYLCASSPSAGNSYEQYFGPGTRLTVT.

The genes are TRBV10-3 and TRBJ2-3, with TRBD2 matching 10 bases. This CDR3 contains 16 residues. The germline gives CDR1 ENHRY, CDR2 SYGVKD. Trimming at V came to 4 bases and at J to 5 bases, leaving 9 bases not matched to a gene. The CDR3 DNA reads TGTGCCATCAGTGGCCGGACTAGCGGAAGACGAGATACGCAGTATTTT. Translation: CAISGRTSGRRDTQYF.